Sequencing of this TCR beta chain was carried out in a study of control samples from healthy donors and cancer patients. Measured with immunoSEQ multiplex PCR; TCRdb has only the in-frame clones, and not every one. The table has around 22,000 clones, 65% to 90% seen once. What was sequenced was PBMCs. This clonotype originated in a man aged 55 to 70 with head and neck cancer.

DNA for the CDR3: TGTGCCAGCATGCGGGACGAGACCTACGAGCAGTACTTC. Amino acids: CASMRDETYEQYF. The gene calls are TRBV6-5 and TRBJ2-7, with D perhaps TRBD2 (6 bases). CDR3 length equals 13 residues. The germline V and J ends were trimmed by 7 bases and 2 bases, with 12 bases remaining between them. Germline CDR1 MNHEY, CDR2 SVGAGI.